The 18 T cell receptor beta chains below come from one sample, sequenced in a study of cytomegalovirus exposure and HLA in healthy donors. The PCR employed 60 Vbeta primers together with 13 Jbeta primers. Generated by immunoSEQ multiplex PCR, the TCRdb table keeps only in-frame clones and is missing some. In all, the sample yields roughly 42,000 clones. Sequenced input: PBMCs. The receptors were sampled from a man in his thirties or forties in good health and CMV-seronegative.

This chain connects TRBV19 to TRBJ2-7; TRBD1 aligns across 10 bases. From germline, CDR1 is LNHDA and CDR2 SQIVND (reference sequence). J gave up 4 bases and V 4 bases, and 7 bases lay outside the gene matches. The CDR3 is made up of 15 amino acids. The CDR3 DNA is TGTGCCAGTAGTAGCCGGGACAGGGGTGTTTACGAGCAGTACTTC. Protein sequence: CASSSRDRGVYEQYF.

The chain couples TRBV11-2 to TRBJ2-1; 7 positions agree with TRBD2. Germline V gene data show CDR1 as SGHAT and CDR2 as FQNNGV. The CDR3 is 15 amino acids. V gave up 4 bases and J gave up 5 bases; unmatched junction bases: 8. CDR3 DNA: TGTGCCAGCAGCTATTCGGCGGGAGCGGACAATGAGCAGTTCTTC. This encodes CASSYSAGADNEQFF.

The chain couples TRBV4-1 to TRBJ2-7, with TRBD1 matching 9 bases. Germline V gene data show CDR1 as MGHRA and CDR2 as YSYEKL. V gave up 0 bases and J gave up 4 bases; unmatched junction bases: 10. This CDR3 comprises 17 residues. For the CDR3, the DNA is TGCGCCAGCAGCCAAGATGCCGGGACAGGGAATCGGTACGAGCAGTACTTC. Residues: CASSQDAGTGNRYEQYF.

V and J are TRBV14 and TRBJ2-3; D call uncertain. CDR1 and CDR2 from the germline V gene are SGHDN and FVKESK. This CDR3 contains 13 residues. Deletions cut 3 bases from V and 2 bases from J, with 6 bases between. The CDR3: CASSQALTDTQYF. The DNA for the CDR3 is TGTGCCAGCAGCCAGGCCCTCACAGATACGCAGTATTTT.

This chain joins TRBV5-4 and TRBJ2-2; TRBD2 aligns across 9 bases. V dropped 4 bases and J dropped 6; count of bases not matched to a gene: 10. Looked up from germline, CDR1 is SGHNT and CDR2 is YYREEE (reference sequence). This CDR3 comprises 16 residues. CDR3 residues: CASSQTAGGRSGELFF. Here the CDR3 DNA reads TGTGCCAGCAGCCAGACGGCGGGAGGGCGATCCGGGGAGCTGTTTTTT.

The chain has TRBV30 and TRBJ1-4; D gene unclear. The CDR3 contains 16 residues. V lost 1 base to trimming and J lost 8 bases, with 20 bases between them. CDR1 is GTSNPN, CDR2 SVGIG, per germline (reference sequence). CDR3 sequence: CAWSGGWRASNEKLFF. The CDR3 DNA follows: TGTGCCTGGAGTGGGGGTTGGAGGGCTTCCAACGAAAAACTGTTTTTT.

The chain uses TRBV19 and TRBJ2-1; 10 bases line up with TRBD1. Germline loops: CDR1 LNHDA, CDR2 SQIVND (reference sequence). The CDR3 consists of 15 residues. Trimming cost V 3 bases and J 4 bases; bases outside gene matches: 3. The CDR3 reads CASSMGQGQYNEQFF. The CDR3, as DNA: TGTGCCAGTAGTATGGGACAGGGGCAGTACAATGAGCAGTTCTTC.

The J gene is TRBJ2-5, the V gene TRBV4-3; no firm D call. Trimming left V 0 bases short and J 5 bases short, with 16 bases between. This CDR3 is 16 amino acids long. Per the germline V gene, CDR1 is LGHNA and CDR2 is YSLEER. The CDR3 spells CASSQDLRFYGETQYF. The CDR3, as DNA: TGCGCCAGCAGCCAAGATCTAAGATTTTACGGGGAGACCCAGTACTTC.

The V call is TRBV4-2, the J call TRBJ1-1; no reliable D call. The V end was cut by 0 bases, the J end by 3 bases, with 8 bases between. Germline CDR1 and CDR2: LGHNA and YNFKEQ. The CDR3 runs 14 residues. This chain's CDR3 is CASSQESGYTEAFF. The CDR3 region has the DNA TGTGCCAGCAGCCAAGAATCCGGGTACACTGAAGCTTTCTTT.

The chain is built from TRBV19 and TRBJ2-7, with TRBD1 matching 9 bases. J gave up 4 bases and V 5 bases, and 9 bases lay outside the gene matches. CDR3 length: 15 residues. Looked up from germline, CDR1 is LNHDA and CDR2 is SQIVND (reference sequence). CDR3 nucleotide sequence: TGTGCCAGTAGTCCCCGGGACAGGGTACAGTACGAGCAGTACTTC. It is translated as CASSPRDRVQYEQYF. Combining the CDR3 with reference TRBV19 and TRBJ2-7 gives the whole variable domain DGGITQSPKYLFRKEGQNVTLSCEQNLNHDAMYWYRQDPGQGLRLIYYSQIVNDFQKGDIAEGYSVSREKKESFPLTVTSAQKNPTAFYLCASSPRDRVQYEQYFGPGTRLTVT.

V usage is TRBV5-6 and J usage is TRBJ2-7; 7 bases are shared with TRBD2. Losses at the gene ends were 4 bases for V and 1 base for J; bases not matched to a gene: 5. The CDR3 length is 14 residues. Per the germline V gene, CDR1 is SGHDT and CDR2 is YYEEEE. For the CDR3, the DNA is TGTGCCAGCAGCCGAGGGACTACTTCCTACGAGCAGTACTTC. Its protein product is CASSRGTTSYEQYF.

This chain joins TRBV12-5 and TRBJ2-5, with D perhaps TRBD2 (6 bases). Germline lookup yields CDR1 LGHNT and CDR2 FRNRAP. CDR3 length: 14 amino acids. Between the trimmed V and J ends, which lost 4 bases and 9 bases, there was a span of 18 bases. Here the CDR3 DNA reads TGTGCTAGTGGTTCGCCCTGGGAAGGAGGGGCCCAGTACTTC. Protein product: CASGSPWEGGAQYF. Looking up the rest from reference TRBV12-5 and TRBJ2-5 gives the full variable domain: DARVTQTPRHKVTEMGQEVTMRCQPILGHNTVFWYRQTMMQGLELLAYFRNRAPLDDSGMPKDRFSAEMPDATLATLKIQPSEPRDSAVYFCASGSPWEGGAQYFGPGTRLLVL.

The V and J genes are TRBV30 and TRBJ1-2; D unclear. This CDR3 spans 13 amino acids. The V gene lost 2 bases and the J gene lost 4 bases, with 11 bases spanning the gap. Germline V gene data show CDR1 as GTSNPN and CDR2 as SVGIG (reference sequence). The CDR3 DNA follows: TGTGCCTGGAGTACCCCGAACAGCTATGGCTACACCTTC. Its translation: CAWSTPNSYGYTF.

DNA for the CDR3: TGTGCCAGCAGTACCCTGCCAGGGAACACTGAAGCTTTCTTT. It yields the protein CASSTLPGNTEAFF. This chain connects TRBV27 to TRBJ1-1; no clear D gene. CDR3 length: 14 amino acids. Between the trimmed V and J ends, which lost 5 bases and 1 base, there was a span of 11 bases. Germline V lookup: CDR1 MNHEY, CDR2 SMNVEV (reference sequence).

J is TRBJ2-2 and V is TRBV5-1; D gene uncertain. V was pared by 5 bases and J by 6 bases, with 8 bases between. Germline lookup yields CDR1 SGHRS and CDR2 YFSETQ. This CDR3 is built from 12 residues. The CDR3 DNA follows: TGCGCCAGCAGGAGTAGCCCCGGGGAGCTGTTTTTT. Encoded protein: CASRSSPGELFF.

The J gene is TRBJ1-1, the V gene TRBV4-3; D gene uncertain. This CDR3 comprises 15 residues. Germline CDR1 and CDR2: LGHNA and YSLEER. Trimming shortened V by 3 bases and J by 0 bases, and 11 bases separated the two germline ends. In DNA, the CDR3 is TGCGCCAGCAGCCAGTCACTGAAACTGAACACTGAAGCTTTCTTT. It is translated as CASSQSLKLNTEAFF.

The chain employs TRBV18 and TRBJ2-2, with 8 bases aligning to TRBD1. Per the germline V gene, CDR1 is KGHSH and CDR2 is LQKENI. J was trimmed by 2 bases and V by 0 bases; bases with no gene match: 5. The CDR3 has 17 amino acids. In nucleotides, the CDR3 is TGTGCCAGCTCACCACCGGCCAGGGGGCCAAACACCGGGGAGCTGTTTTTT. This translates into CASSPPARGPNTGELFF.

The chain is built from TRBV6-5 and TRBJ2-7, with TRBD1 matching over 9 bases. The CDR3 has 15 residues. The V gene's germline CDR1 is MNHEY and CDR2 SVGAGI. V gave up 7 bases and J gave up 0 bases; unmatched junction bases: 7. This chain's CDR3 is CASNKGTGRSYEQYF. CDR3 bases: TGTGCCAGCAATAAAGGGACAGGGCGCTCCTACGAGCAGTACTTC.